This T cell receptor (beta chain) was recorded in a study of blood T cell repertoires in COVID-19. Method: immunoSEQ multiplex PCR; TCRdb's copy keeps in-frame clones and lacks some. Counted here are around 270,000 clones, 75% to 90% occurring once; the ten biggest clones make up more than 3.5%. V lost 4 bases and J lost 9, with 7 bases in between. The CDR3 loop spans 11 amino acids. The receptor comes from a woman in her thirties who had recovered from COVID-19. The sample taken for sequencing was PBMCs or T cells enriched from blood (not recorded which). The genes are TRBV12-3 or TRBV12-4 and TRBJ1-3; D uncertain. The CDR3 here is CASSYEGTIYF. In DNA form, the CDR3 reads TGTGCCAGCAGTTATGAGGGCACCATATATTTT.